The 15 T cell receptor beta chains given below trace back to one sample, sequenced in a study of blood T cell repertoires in COVID-19. Method: immunoSEQ multiplex PCR; TCRdb's copy keeps in-frame clones and lacks some. The table shows roughly 250,000 clones, with around nine tenths occurring only once. The sequenced sample consisted of PBMCs or T cells enriched from blood (not recorded which). The receptor source for this set is a middle-aged man who had recovered from COVID-19.

V and J are TRBV27 and TRBJ2-7; 8 nucleotides align to TRBD2. CDR3 length: 15 residues. Germline CDR1 reads MNHEY; CDR2 reads SMNVEV (reference sequence). V dropped 4 bases and J dropped 0; count of bases not matched to a gene: 5. The DNA for the CDR3 is TGTGCCAGCAGTTCCGTAGCGGGGAGCTCCTACGAGCAGTACTTC. It encodes CASSSVAGSSYEQYF.

DNA for the CDR3: TGTGCCAGCAGCCCTGGACTGGGAGCCTACGAGCAGTACTTC. Translating it yields CASSPGLGAYEQYF. This rearrangement joins TRBV5-6 to TRBJ2-7, with D perhaps matching TRBD2 (5 bases). CDR1 is SGHDT and CDR2 is YYEEEE in the germline V gene. The CDR3 contains 14 residues. V lost 4 bases and J lost 2, with 13 bases in between.

J is TRBJ2-1 and V is TRBV7-3, with TRBD2 identical over 9 bases. This CDR3 has 15 amino acids. Looked up from germline, CDR1 is SGHTA and CDR2 is FQGTGA. V gave up 3 bases and J gave up 3 bases; unmatched junction bases: 3. The CDR3 bases are TGTGCCAGCAGCTTTAGCGGGGGATTCTACAATGAGCAGTTCTTC. Translated, it gives CASSFSGGFYNEQFF. The full variable domain, with the rest looked up from reference TRBV7-3 and TRBJ2-1, is GAGVSQTPSNKVTEKGKYVELRCDPISGHTALYWYRQSLGQGPEFLIYFQGTGAADDSGLPNDRFFAVRPEGSVSTLKIQRTERGDSAVYLCASSFSGGFYNEQFFGPGTRLTVL.

The V and J genes are TRBV27 and TRBJ1-2; TRBD1 is a possible D gene (5 bases). This CDR3 contains 15 residues. Looked up from germline, CDR1 is MNHEY and CDR2 is SMNVEV (reference sequence). V was trimmed by 7 bases and J by 3 bases, leaving 18 bases between them. CDR3 loop: CASKEGAFGHYGYTF. The CDR3, as DNA: TGTGCCAGCAAAGAAGGGGCGTTTGGGCACTATGGCTACACCTTC.

V and J are TRBV3-1 (or the pseudogene TRBV3-2) and TRBJ2-5; D uncertain. Germline V gene lookup returns CDR1 LGHDT and CDR2 YNNKEL (reference sequence). The CDR3 is made up of 14 amino acids. Trimming pared 4 bases from V and 5 bases from J, leaving 14 bases between. Here the CDR3 DNA reads TGTGCCAGCAGCCCAGATACAAGAACGGAGACCCAGTACTTC. Its protein product is CASSPDTRTETQYF.

Only one count was recorded for this clone. This chain connects TRBV4-1 to TRBJ2-2, with TRBD2 matching 9 bases. Germline assignment: CDR1 MGHRA and CDR2 YSYEKL. V lost 0 bases, J lost 8 bases, and 10 bases stayed unmatched. The CDR3 is made up of 17 amino acids. The CDR3 nucleotides read TGCGCCAGCAGCCAAGATGGGGTAGCGGGAGTGCTGGGGGAGCTGTTTTTT. Amino acid sequence: CASSQDGVAGVLGELFF.

The chain recombines TRBV7-2 with TRBJ2-7; TRBD1 matches at 12 bases. The CDR3 has 16 residues. The trim removed 5 bases at V and 7 bases at J, leaving 12 bases unmatched. Germline CDR1 is SGHTA and CDR2 is FQGNSA. DNA for the CDR3: TGTGCCAGCAGCCGCGGGCCGGGACAGGGGGCGGAAGAGCAGTACTTC. As protein: CASSRGPGQGAEEQYF. The full variable domain, completed using reference TRBV7-2 and TRBJ2-7, is GAGVSQSPSNKVTEKGKDVELRCDPISGHTALYWYRQSLGQGLEFLIYFQGNSAPDKSGLPSDRFSAERTGGSVSTLTIQRTQQEDSAVYLCASSRGPGQGAEEQYFGPGTRLTVT.

CDR3 sequence (DNA): TGTGCCAGCAGCTTAGGGTCAGCGAATAAAGATAGCAATCAGCCCCAGCATTTT. This encodes CASSLGSANKDSNQPQHF. The genes are TRBV7-8 and TRBJ1-5, with no clear D. Trimming took 1 base from V and 0 from J, leaving 16 bases between them. The CDR3 spans 18 residues. Germline V gene data show CDR1 as SGHVS and CDR2 as FQNEAQ.

This chain joins TRBV19 and TRBJ1-4; weak D call: TRBD1 (6 bases). The CDR3 sequence is 14 residues long. Germline assignment: CDR1 LNHDA and CDR2 SQIVND (reference sequence). V was cut by 3 bases and J by 5 bases, with 10 bases left in between. DNA for the CDR3: TGTGCCAGTAGTATCCGGGACACAAATGAAAAACTGTTTTTT. Protein product: CASSIRDTNEKLFF.

This chain's CDR3 is CASSVGDRMLNEQFF. The DNA for the CDR3 is TGTGCCAGCAGCGTCGGGGACAGGATGCTCAATGAGCAGTTCTTC. The chain combines TRBV9 with TRBJ2-1, with 8 bases matching TRBD1. Germline loops: CDR1 SGDLS, CDR2 YYNGEE. This CDR3 has 15 amino acids. The V gene end was trimmed by 2 bases and the J gene end by 6 bases; junction bases not matched to a gene: 7. The complete variable domain, with remaining parts taken from reference TRBV9 and TRBJ2-1, reads DSGVTQTPKHLITATGQRVTLRCSPRSGDLSVYWYQQSLDQGLQFLIQYYNGEERAKGNILERFSAQQFPDLHSELNLSSLELGDSALYFCASSVGDRMLNEQFFGPGTRLTVL.

This clone was observed a few times. The V call is TRBV2, the J call TRBJ1-2; possibly TRBD1 for D (5 bases). The length of the CDR3 is 14 residues. Germline V gene sequence: CDR1 SNHLY, CDR2 FYNNEI. V lost 6 bases, J lost 2 bases, and 13 bases lay in between. The CDR3 region is CASRGQGWNYGYTF. The CDR3 DNA is TGTGCCAGCAGAGGTCAGGGCTGGAACTATGGCTACACCTTC.

CDR3 sequence reads: CSAGIGQGFSGYTF. The CDR3 coding sequence is TGCAGCGCCGGAATCGGGCAGGGTTTTAGTGGCTACACCTTC. The chain links TRBV29-1 to TRBJ1-2; weak D call: TRBD1 (5 bases). The CDR3 is 14 amino acids. V lost 7 bases, J lost 7 bases, and 22 bases lay in between. Germline loops: CDR1 SQVTM, CDR2 ANQGSEA. The whole variable domain, remainder taken from reference TRBV29-1 and TRBJ1-2, is SAVISQKPSRDICQRGTSLTIQCQVDSQVTMMFWYRQQPGQSLTLIATANQGSEATYESGFVIDKFPISRPNLTFSTLTVSNMSPEDSSIYLCSAGIGQGFSGYTFGSGTRLTVV.

In this sample, this clone turned up once. The rearrangement links TRBV28 to TRBJ1-5; D unresolved. The CDR3 sequence is 15 residues long. Germline values: CDR1 MDHEN, CDR2 SYDVKM. Trimming removed 6 bases from V and 2 bases from J, with 14 bases in between. The CDR3, as DNA: TGTGCCAGCAGCACTAACTCCGGGGGCAATCAGCCCCAGCATTTT. As protein: CASSTNSGGNQPQHF.

The chain uses TRBV7-6 and TRBJ2-3, with 11 bases fitting TRBD1. Per the germline V gene, CDR1 is SGHVS and CDR2 is FNYEAQ. The CDR3 covers 16 residues. The J segment lost 4 bases and the V segment lost 5 bases, leaving 8 bases of the junction unmatched. CDR3: CASSRGSGQGADTQYF. DNA for the CDR3: TGTGCCAGCAGCCGAGGTTCGGGACAGGGGGCAGATACGCAGTATTTT.

CDR3 coding DNA: TGTGCCAGTAGTATCGGGTCAGGGGGTGGGGGCAATCAGCCCCAGCATTTT. It encodes CASSIGSGGGGNQPQHF. The chain carries TRBV19 and TRBJ1-5, with TRBD1 matching over 7 bases. The germline gives CDR1 LNHDA, CDR2 SQIVND (reference sequence). V was pared by 3 bases and J by 2 bases, with 10 bases of the junction left unmatched. The CDR3 is 17 residues long.